These T cell receptor beta chains were read from a single sample in a study of technical replicates of blood from several donors. Here immunoSEQ multiplex PCR was the method, and the copy in TCRdb shows in-frame clones only, minus some. The table lists nearly 90,000 clones, 85% to 95% of them singletons. Sequenced input: T cells isolated from PBMCs. These receptors came from a human donor in good health. The CDR3 runs from the conserved cysteine through the conserved F or W. D genes are given only for firm matches. Size is stated for part of the rows, as once, few or many counts, or as a class when the clone is expanded.

abundance	v_gene	d_gene	j_gene	CDR3aa	CDR3nt
.	TRBV7-8	.	TRBJ1-1	CASSPRYSGQGPNTEAFF	TGTGCCAGCAGTCCCCGATACAGTGGGCAGGGGCCAAACACTGAAGCTTTCTTT
.	TRBV29-1	TRBD2	TRBJ2-3	CSSSYGGRGDTQYF	TGCAGCTCTTCCTACGGCGGGAGGGGGGATACGCAGTATTTT
.	TRBV5-1	.	TRBJ2-2	CASNQGSITGELFF	TGCGCCAGCAATCAGGGAAGTATCACCGGGGAGCTGTTTTTT
.	TRBV2	TRBD1	TRBJ1-4	CASRGTGSEKLFF	TGTGCCAGCAGGGGGACAGGCTCTGAAAAACTGTTTTTT
.	TRBV6-1	TRBD1	TRBJ2-5	CASSEIEGTVQETQYF	TGTGCCAGCAGTGAAATTGAAGGGACAGTACAAGAGACCCAGTACTTC
.	TRBV4-1	TRBD1	TRBJ1-1	CASRVRMAPGQVEAFF	TGCGCCAGCAGGGTAAGGATGGCGCCCGGACAGGTGGAAGCTTTCTTT
.	TRBV6-1	TRBD1	TRBJ2-1	CASNTGTGLNEQFF	TGTGCCAGCAATACCGGGACAGGGCTCAATGAGCAGTTCTTC
.	TRBV6-6	.	TRBJ1-1	CASSYSQGTEAFF	TGTGCCAGCAGTTACTCCCAGGGGACTGAAGCTTTCTTT
.	TRBV14	.	TRBJ2-7	CASSQDSGFYEQYF	TGTGCCAGCAGCCAAGATTCGGGGTTTTACGAGCAGTACTTC
.	TRBV10-2	TRBD2	TRBJ2-7	CASSGGLGLYEQYF	TGCGCCAGCAGTGGGGGACTAGGGCTATACGAGCAGTACTTC
.	TRBV5-6	.	TRBJ1-3	CASSFRQGRYTIYF	TGTGCCAGCAGCTTTAGGCAGGGGCGCTACACCATATATTTT
.	TRBV5-1	.	TRBJ2-7	CASSLEAGREQYF	TGCGCCAGCAGCTTGGAGGCAGGTCGGGAGCAGTACTTC
.	TRBV6-5	.	TRBJ2-1	CATFYNEQFF	TGTGCCACCTTTTACAATGAGCAGTTCTTC
.	TRBV9	TRBD2	TRBJ2-1	CASSVRLADNEQFF	TGTGCCAGCAGCGTGCGACTAGCGGACAATGAGCAGTTCTTC
.	TRBV6-6	TRBD1	TRBJ1-5	CASSYFRAGGSQPQHF	TGTGCCAGCAGTTACTTTAGGGCAGGGGGTTCTCAGCCCCAGCATTTT
.	TRBV9	.	TRBJ2-1	CASSPSGSSYNEQFF	TGTGCCAGCAGCCCTTCGGGAAGCTCCTACAATGAGCAGTTCTTC
.	TRBV7-6	TRBD2	TRBJ2-7	CASSKTSVTYEQYF	TGTGCCAGCAGCAAAACTAGCGTTACCTACGAGCAGTACTTC
.	TRBV7-3	.	TRBJ1-1	CASSVLRGAFF	TGTGCCAGCAGCGTCCTCAGGGGAGCTTTCTTT
.	TRBV9	.	TRBJ2-1	CASSPPVRGNEQFF	TGTGCCAGCAGCCCCCCCGTACGGGGGAATGAGCAGTTCTTC
.	TRBV7-3	.	TRBJ2-7	CASSLLPSYEQYF	TGTGCCAGCAGCCTACTCCCCTCCTACGAGCAGTACTTC
.	TRBV5-1	.	TRBJ1-4	CASSVLTATNEKLFF	TGCGCCAGCAGCGTACTTACTGCAACTAATGAAAAACTGTTTTTT
once	TRBV28	.	TRBJ1-4	CASRLVNEKLFF	TGTGCCAGCAGACTCGTTAATGAAAAACTGTTTTTT
.	TRBV6-5	.	TRBJ2-7	CASSSTVTYEQYF	TGTGCCAGCAGTTCGACTGTCACCTACGAGCAGTACTTC